A single sample is the source of the 21 T cell receptor beta chains below, sequenced in a study of blood T cell repertoires in COVID-19 (dated by TCRdb to the early 2020s). The library was prepared using the immunoSEQ multiplex PCR assay. TCRdb took over this immuneACCESS table, retaining in-frame rearrangements with V and J assigned. Such tables are incomplete; in checked studies, under half of the missing clones stem from an unresolved V gene, and the remainder is unexplained. This sample gives roughly 370,000 clones in total; approximately 87% of them show up just once. Together, the top ten hold roughly a tenth of the sample. The specimen was PBMCs or T cells enriched from blood (not recorded which). The source is a woman in her 50s who had recovered from COVID-19.

This clone was counted a single time. The rearrangement joins TRBV11-2 to TRBJ1-2; unclear D gene. The CDR3 is 14 amino acids. CDR1 is SGHAT, CDR2 FQNNGV, per germline. Trimming stripped 3 bases from V and 0 bases from J, with 8 bases between. CDR3 DNA: TGTGCCAGCAGCTTTACATCAGCTAACTATGGCTACACCTTC. This sequence encodes CASSFTSANYGYTF.

The chain carries TRBV7-2 and TRBJ1-2; D may be TRBD1 (5 bases). The germline V gene encodes CDR1 SGHTA and CDR2 FQGNSA. The CDR3 consists of 14 residues. V was cut by 1 base and J by 1 base, with 7 bases left in between. CDR3 sequence (DNA): TGTGCCAGCAGCTTAGAGGGACTTAACTATGGCTACACCTTC. It codes for CASSLEGLNYGYTF.

The chain combines TRBV28 with TRBJ2-7; 7 bases are a match to TRBD1. The CDR3 contains 15 residues. The trim removed 5 bases at V and 3 bases at J, leaving 10 bases unmatched. Looked up from germline, CDR1 is MDHEN and CDR2 is SYDVKM. In DNA, the CDR3 is TGTGCCAGCAGTACCACGGGACAGCCGAACTACGAGCAGTACTTC. This codes for CASSTTGQPNYEQYF.

The chain employs TRBV15 and TRBJ1-5; 7 bases are shared with TRBD1. Looked up from germline, CDR1 is LNHNV and CDR2 is YYDKDF (reference sequence). The CDR3 is 13 residues long. V was pared by 9 bases and J by 2 bases, with 4 bases of the junction left unmatched. In nucleotides, the CDR3 is TGTGCCACTACAGGGGAACGCAATCAGCCCCAGCATTTT. It codes for CATTGERNQPQHF.

The V and J genes are TRBV21-1 and TRBJ1-3. TRBV21-1 is classified as a pseudogene. CDR3 size: 17 residues. The CDR3 sequence is CASSKSVGPSSGNTIYF. In DNA form, the CDR3 reads TGTGCCAGCAGCAAGTCGGTCGGTCCGTCCTCTGGAAACACCATATATTTT.

This clone occurred a few times. The chain is built from TRBV12-3 or TRBV12-4 and TRBJ1-1, with D perhaps matching TRBD1 (6 bases). The CDR3 length is 13 residues. V was clipped by 5 bases and J by 6 bases, with 13 bases between them. CDR3 sequence (DNA): TGTGCCAGCAGTGGGGGACATAGATCTGAAGCTTTCTTT. This gives the protein CASSGGHRSEAFF.

The chain is built from TRBV27 and TRBJ1-5; a weak D match, TRBD1 (6 bases). Germline V lookup: CDR1 MNHEY, CDR2 SMNVEV (reference sequence). Trimming left V 5 bases short and J 1 base short, with 15 bases between. CDR3 length: 16 residues. The DNA for the CDR3 is TGTGCCAGCAGTCCAGGGACAATCCGAAGCAATCAGCCCCAGCATTTT. Translation gives CASSPGTIRSNQPQHF.

The V and J genes are TRBV19 and TRBJ1-6, with no clear D. Germline V lookup: CDR1 LNHDA, CDR2 SQIVND (reference sequence). CDR3 size: 17 residues. V dropped 5 bases and J dropped 1 base, with 15 bases sitting between them. The CDR3, as DNA: TGTGCCAGTAGTGCCCGGACTTTATCTTCCTATAATTCACCCCTCCACTTT. Its protein is CASSARTLSSYNSPLHF.

The rearrangement uses TRBV4-2 and TRBJ2-1, with D hard to call. Trimming took 0 bases from V and 8 from J, leaving 8 bases between them. CDR3 length: 13 residues. Germline values: CDR1 LGHNA, CDR2 YNFKEQ. CDR3 protein: CASSQDPTYEQFF. The DNA of the CDR3 is TGTGCCAGCAGCCAAGATCCTACCTATGAGCAGTTCTTC.

In this sample, this clone turned up once. The rearrangement links TRBV2 to TRBJ1-5, with D maybe TRBD1 (5 bases). The V end was cut by 7 bases, the J end by 7 bases, with 17 bases between. The CDR3 has 14 residues. CDR1 SNHLY and CDR2 FYNNEI come from the germline V gene. The DNA for the CDR3 is TGTGCCAGCAATATAGGGGTATCAGGCCAGCCCCAGCATTTT. Amino acid sequence: CASNIGVSGQPQHF.

This chain links TRBV18 with TRBJ2-5, with a possible D match to TRBD2 (5 bases). V was clipped by 0 bases and J by 4 bases, with 6 bases between them. Germline CDR1 reads KGHSH; CDR2 reads LQKENI. CDR3 length: 13 amino acids. The CDR3 region has the DNA TGTGCCAGCTCACCACCGGAGGCAGAGACCCAGTACTTC. Amino acid sequence: CASSPPEAETQYF.

This sequence joins TRBV21-1 and TRBJ1-3; whether TRBD1, the table's D call, matches the DNA was not checked. TRBV21-1 is shown as a pseudogene. The CDR3 is 19 residues long. The CDR3 loop reads CASSNPRPGDLSSGNTIYF. CDR3 sequence (DNA): TGTGCCAGCAGCAACCCCCGGCCAGGGGACCTTAGCTCTGGAAACACCATATATTTT.

This clone came up once. The chain is built from TRBV28 and TRBJ2-7; 7 bases match TRBD1. V shed 3 bases and J 3 bases; nucleotides not matched to a gene: 14. The length of the CDR3 is 17 residues. The germline CDR1 and CDR2 sequences are MDHEN and SYDVKM. In DNA form, the CDR3 reads TGTGCCAGCAGTTTCTCACCCCGGACAGGAATAAACTACGAGCAGTACTTC. Translating it yields CASSFSPRTGINYEQYF.

This clone was seen a handful of times. CDR3 DNA sequence: TGTGCCAGCAGCGCCCCCAGCCCCGGGTACGGCTACACCTTC. This sequence encodes CASSAPSPGYGYTF. The chain has TRBV3-1 (or the pseudogene TRBV3-2) and TRBJ1-2; D is ambiguous. The CDR3 totals 14 residues. Per germline, CDR1 LGHDT and CDR2 YNNKEL (reference sequence). The ends were cut back, 5 bases at V and 8 bases at J, with 18 bases in the middle.

The chain joins TRBV19 to TRBJ2-3; TRBD1 matches at 7 bases. V was pared by 5 bases and J by 2 bases, with 10 bases of the junction left unmatched. Germline loops: CDR1 LNHDA, CDR2 SQIVND (reference sequence). The CDR3 contains 16 residues. The CDR3 loop reads CASSFLPGQLTDTQYF. The CDR3 DNA sequence: TGTGCCAGTAGTTTCCTTCCGGGACAGCTCACAGATACGCAGTATTTT. Together with reference TRBV19 and TRBJ2-3, the CDR3 gives the full variable domain: DGGITQSPKYLFRKEGQNVTLSCEQNLNHDAMYWYRQDPGQGLRLIYYSQIVNDFQKGDIAEGYSVSREKKESFPLTVTSAQKNPTAFYLCASSFLPGQLTDTQYFGPGTRLTVL.

This chain joins TRBV3-1 (or the pseudogene TRBV3-2) and TRBJ2-7; D remains unclear. The germline V gene encodes CDR1 LGHDT and CDR2 YNNKEL (reference sequence). The CDR3 is 12 residues long. The V and J ends lost 0 bases and 6 bases respectively, with 6 bases between them. The CDR3 loop is CASSQEGGEQYF. CDR3 bases: TGTGCCAGCAGCCAAGAAGGCGGCGAGCAGTACTTC.

The chain links TRBV18 to TRBJ1-6, with D tentatively TRBD1 (6 bases). Germline V CDR1 and CDR2: KGHSH, LQKENI. The CDR3 extends over 17 amino acids. V was clipped by 3 bases and J by 12 bases, with 24 bases between them. In nucleotides, the CDR3 is TGTGCCAGCTCACCTCGGTCGGGGGGGCTATTCCGGGAACCCCTCCACTTT. This sequence encodes CASSPRSGGLFREPLHF.

V is TRBV11-3 and J is TRBJ2-1; 13 nucleotides align to TRBD2. Germline lookup yields CDR1 SGHNT and CDR2 YENEEA. The CDR3 runs to 16 residues. V shed 5 bases, J shed 4 bases, and the junction held 5 bases outside the gene matches. This chain's CDR3 is CASSTSGGAGYNEQFF. The CDR3 region has the DNA TGTGCCAGCAGCACTAGCGGGGGGGCGGGTTACAATGAGCAGTTCTTC.

V usage is TRBV3-1 (or the pseudogene TRBV3-2) and J usage is TRBJ1-2, with 10 bases identical to TRBD1. CDR1 and CDR2 from the germline V gene are LGHDT and YNNKEL (reference sequence). Trimming at V came to 4 bases and at J to 6 bases, leaving 2 bases not matched to a gene. This CDR3 has 13 residues. CDR3 nucleotide sequence: TGTGCCAGCAGCCTCGGACAGGGGGATGGCTACACCTTC. Protein: CASSLGQGDGYTF.

The rearrangement joins TRBV4-2 to TRBJ2-7, with D perhaps TRBD2 (5 bases). V gave up 0 bases and J gave up 4 bases, with 13 bases separating them. The CDR3 covers 15 residues. Germline V CDR1 and CDR2: LGHNA, YNFKEQ. The CDR3 bases are TGTGCCAGCAGCCAAGAGTCACTCTCGGGGTACGAGCAGTACTTC. This gives the protein CASSQESLSGYEQYF.

The chain recombines TRBV2 with TRBJ2-1, with TRBD2 identical over 12 bases. V shed 8 bases, J shed 5 bases, and the junction held 4 bases outside the gene matches. Germline V gives CDR1 SNHLY, CDR2 FYNNEI. This CDR3 contains 14 residues. CDR3 residues: CASLRLAGDNEQFF. The CDR3 DNA is TGTGCCAGCTTAAGACTAGCGGGGGACAATGAGCAGTTCTTC.